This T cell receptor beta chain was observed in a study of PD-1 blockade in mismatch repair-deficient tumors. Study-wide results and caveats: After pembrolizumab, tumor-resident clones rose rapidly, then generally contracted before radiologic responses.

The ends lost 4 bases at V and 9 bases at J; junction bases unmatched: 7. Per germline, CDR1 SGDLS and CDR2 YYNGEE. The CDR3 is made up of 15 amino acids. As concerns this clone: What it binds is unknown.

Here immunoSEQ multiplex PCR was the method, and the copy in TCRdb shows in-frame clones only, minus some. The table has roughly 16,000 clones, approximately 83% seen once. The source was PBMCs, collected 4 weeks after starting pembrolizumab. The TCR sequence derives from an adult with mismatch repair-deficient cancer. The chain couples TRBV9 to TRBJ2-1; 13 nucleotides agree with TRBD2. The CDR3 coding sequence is TGTGCCAGCAGCCCCGGACTAGCGGGAGCTGGTGAGCAGTTCTTC. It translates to CASSPGLAGAGEQFF.